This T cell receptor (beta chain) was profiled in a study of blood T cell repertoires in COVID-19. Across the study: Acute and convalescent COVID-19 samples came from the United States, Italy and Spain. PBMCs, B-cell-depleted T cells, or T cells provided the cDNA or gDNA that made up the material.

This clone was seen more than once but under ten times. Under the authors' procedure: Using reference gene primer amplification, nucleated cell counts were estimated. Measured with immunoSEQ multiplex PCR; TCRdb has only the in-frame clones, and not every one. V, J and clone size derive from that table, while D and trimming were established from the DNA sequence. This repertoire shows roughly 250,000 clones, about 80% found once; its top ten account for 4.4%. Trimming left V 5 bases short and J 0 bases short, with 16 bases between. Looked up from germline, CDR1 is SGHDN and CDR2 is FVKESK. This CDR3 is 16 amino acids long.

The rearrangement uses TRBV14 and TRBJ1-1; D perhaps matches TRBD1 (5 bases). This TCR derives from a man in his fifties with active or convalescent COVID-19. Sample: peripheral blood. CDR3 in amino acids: CASSLLMTALNTEAFF. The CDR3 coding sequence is TGTGCCAGCAGCTTGCTGATGACAGCCCTGAACACTGAAGCTTTCTTT.